A selection of T cell receptor beta chains follows, all from one sample in a study of CD8 T cells in ankylosing spondylitis. TCRdb ran MiXCR on the 5' RACE reads and lists one entry per CDR3 protein. The sample has 350,000 or so distinct CDR3 sequences, more than 9% seen once; the top ten hold roughly 9.2%. Sequences were obtained from blood, either unsorted or a sorted T cell fraction (not recorded which). Every receptor here comes from a female donor with ankylosing spondylitis or in good health (not recorded which). Both conserved end residues are part of each CDR3. The D gene is left open where the match is weak. Only part of the rows carry a size: once, few, many, or a class if the clone is expanded.

v_gene	d_gene	abundance	j_gene	CDR3nt	CDR3aa
TRBV20-1	NA	many	TRBJ2-2	TGCAGTGCTAGTCGTCATCGCGGAGCGAACACCGGGGAGCTGTTTTTT	CSASRHRGANTGELFF
TRBV20-1	NA	many	TRBJ2-3	TGCAGTGCTAGAGACGGGAGCACCTTCACAGATACGCAGTATTTT	CSARDGSTFTDTQYF
TRBV6-5	NA	many	TRBJ2-3	TGTGCCAGCAGTTCCTGGACTAGCACAGATACGCAGTATTTT	CASSSWTSTDTQYF
TRBV4-2	NA	NA	TRBJ2-5	TGTGCCAGCAGCCCTCACTATGGGCCTGGAGAGACCCAGTACTTC	CASSPHYGPGETQYF
TRBV20-1	TRBD1	many	TRBJ1-1	TGCAGTGCTGGCCACAGGGGGAGAGCGATAGAAGCTTTCTTT	CSAGHRGRAIEAFF
TRBV20-1	TRBD2	many	TRBJ2-3	TGCAGTGCTAGTCAGGTTCGGGGGGGCACAGATACGCAGTATTTT	CSASQVRGGTDTQYF
TRBV6-1	NA	many	TRBJ1-2	TGTGCCAGCAGTGGCAGTTATGCTGATCATGGCTACACCTTC	CASSGSYADHGYTF
TRBV20-1	TRBD2	many	TRBJ2-1	TGCAGTCCGTTGCGACCCAGCGGGGGGCTGTACAATGAGCAGTTCTTC	CSPLRPSGGLYNEQFF
TRBV12-3/TRBV12-4	NA	few	TRBJ2-1	TGTGCCAGCGGGGCGGGTGAGCAGTTCTTC	CASGAGEQFF
TRBV19	TRBD1	NA	TRBJ1-6	TGTGCCAGTGGTGACCGGGACAGGGTGTCTTCACCCCTCCACTTT	CASGDRDRVSSPLHF
TRBV12-3/TRBV12-4	TRBD2	few	TRBJ2-5	TGTGCCAGCACCCTGACTAGCGGGAGTAAGACCCAGTACTTC	CASTLTSGSKTQYF
TRBV28	TRBD1	many	TRBJ2-1	TGTGCCAGCAGTCCATTCGGGACAGGGGAGGATGAGCAGTTCTTC	CASSPFGTGEDEQFF
TRBV12-3/TRBV12-4	NA	many	TRBJ1-3	TGTGCCTGGAGCAGGGGCACCATATATTTT	CAWSRGTIYF
TRBV4-1	NA	many	TRBJ1-1	TGCGCCAGCAGCCAAGACGCGGGAATGAACACTGAAGCTTTCTTT	CASSQDAGMNTEAFF
TRBV20-1	NA	many	TRBJ2-7	TGCAGTGCTAGATCATCAGTCGTCGGAGAGCAGTACTTC	CSARSSVVGEQYF
TRBV12-3/TRBV12-4	NA	few	TRBJ2-1	TGTGCCAGCAGTTTCGAGGGACTGAATGAGCAGTTCTTC	CASSFEGLNEQFF
TRBV7-2	NA	NA	TRBJ2-7	TGTGCCAGCAGCTCCTACCCTGATAGTGGGCAGTACTTC	CASSSYPDSGQYF
TRBV12-3/TRBV12-4	NA	many	TRBJ1-1	TGTGCCAGCAGTCCTCGGTTGGGCTTCGAAGCTTTCTTT	CASSPRLGFEAFF
TRBV9	NA	many	TRBJ1-2	TGTGCCAGCAGCGCTCAACAGGAAGGCTACACCTTC	CASSAQQEGYTF
TRBV2	NA	many	TRBJ2-7	TGTGCCAGCAGGCAATTCTACGAGCAGTACTTC	CASRQFYEQYF
TRBV5-1	NA	many	TRBJ2-3	TGCGCCAGCAGCTTAACGGCTAGCACAGATACGCAGTATTTT	CASSLTASTDTQYF
TRBV12-3/TRBV12-4	NA	few	TRBJ2-7	TGTGCCAGCAGCCCACCCAACGCAGCCTACGAGCAGTACTTC	CASSPPNAAYEQYF
TRBV30	NA	many	TRBJ2-7	TGTGCCTGGCCGGACCCAGCCTACGAGCAGTACTTC	CAWPDPAYEQYF
TRBV29-1	NA	few	TRBJ2-5	TGCAGCGTTGAAAGGTGGGAGCGGCAAGAGACCCAGTACTTC	CSVERWERQETQYF
TRBV5-1	NA	few	TRBJ2-5	TGCGCCAGCAGCTTCGAAATTGAACCGACATCAGGCCAGTACTTC	CASSFEIEPTSGQYF
TRBV5-1	NA	many	TRBJ1-5	TGCGCCAGCAGGCTAGACAGCGTAAATCAGCCCCAGCATTTT	CASRLDSVNQPQHF
TRBV5-1	NA	many	TRBJ1-2	TGCGCCAGCAGCGAGGACAGTCTGGGCTACACCTTC	CASSEDSLGYTF